This paragraph covers one T cell receptor (beta chain) sequence. The antigen remains undetermined. This specimen belongs to a study of cytomegalovirus exposure and HLA in healthy donors. Study-level points and caveats: A later analysis found that most CMV-associated TCR beta chains appeared HLA-restricted.

PCR primers comprised 60 Vbeta and 13 Jbeta primers. The assay was immunoSEQ multiplex PCR, and TCRdb's table has in-frame clones only and misses some. The sample consists of approximately 170,000 clones, 70% to 90% of them appearing once. The clonotype was recovered from a man aged 30 to 45 in good health and CMV-seropositive. The source material was PBMCs.

CDR3 bases: TGTGCCAGCAGCATCGACAGGGGCAGGGACCAAAACATTCAGTACTTC. Its protein product is CASSIDRGRDQNIQYF. V gene TRBV5-6 combines with J gene TRBJ2-4, with 8 nucleotides matching TRBD1. The germline CDR1 and CDR2 sequences are SGHDT and YYEEEE. Trimming cost V 4 bases and J 5 bases; bases outside gene matches: 11. The CDR3 runs to 16 residues.